Listed below are T cell receptor beta chains from one sample, sequenced in a study of blood T cell repertoires in COVID-19. The data were produced by immunoSEQ multiplex PCR, yet TCRdb's version contains in-frame clones alone and is incomplete. The table has around 480,000 clones, roughly nine tenths seen once; the top ten hold approximately 0.7%. The sample was PBMCs or T cells enriched from blood (not recorded which). These receptor sequences come from a woman under 30 who had recovered from COVID-19. The CDR3 runs from the conserved cysteine through the conserved F or W. A D gene is named only where the DNA matches it firmly. Part of the rows lack a size; the others show once, few, many or a class for expanded clones.

V	J	D	size	CDR3	DNA
TRBV2	TRBJ2-1	-	-	CASSQTGDYNEQFF	TGTGCCAGCAGCCAGACAGGCGATTACAATGAGCAGTTCTTC
TRBV30	TRBJ1-6	TRBD1	once	CASSGTGGVRSPLHF	TGTGCCTCATCCGGGACAGGGGGCGTGAGGTCACCCCTCCACTTT
TRBV4-2	TRBJ2-3	-	-	CASSQTSTDTQYF	TGTGCCAGCAGCCAGACTAGCACAGATACGCAGTATTTT
TRBV27	TRBJ1-2	-	-	CASSLGYPDSPDRFGGYTF	TGTGCCAGCAGTTTAGGGTACCCGGACAGTCCGGACCGGTTCGGGGGCTACACCTTC
TRBV6-5	TRBJ1-2	TRBD1	-	CASSINRGLDGYTF	TGTGCCAGCAGTATTAACAGGGGGCTGGATGGCTACACCTTC
TRBV27	TRBJ2-4	TRBD1	-	CASSLDRSDIQYF	TGTGCCAGCAGTTTGGACAGGAGCGACATTCAGTACTTC
TRBV2	TRBJ1-2	TRBD1	few	CASNGQGGGYTF	TGTGCCAGCAATGGACAGGGAGGTGGCTACACCTTC
TRBV5-4	TRBJ1-2	-	-	CASSQTEEGYGYTF	TGTGCCAGCAGCCAAACAGAAGAGGGCTATGGCTACACCTTC
TRBV6-1	TRBJ1-5	-	-	CASSELGPQPQHF	TGTGCCAGCAGTGAATTGGGGCCTCAGCCCCAGCATTTT
TRBV28	TRBJ2-5	-	once	CASSFPGEETQYF	TGTGCCAGCAGTTTCCCGGGAGAAGAGACCCAGTACTTC
TRBV28	TRBJ1-2	-	-	CASRQGYGYGYTF	TGTGCCAGCAGACAGGGATACGGCTATGGCTACACCTTC
TRBV19	TRBJ1-5	TRBD1	few	CASSYPGQGNQPQHF	TGTGCCAGTAGTTATCCGGGACAGGGCAATCAGCCCCAGCATTTT
TRBV7-3	TRBJ1-3	-	-	CASSSGRGLGNTIYF	TGTGCCAGCAGCTCTGGTCGGGGACTTGGAAACACCATATATTTT
TRBV28	TRBJ1-4	-	-	CASSSAEALNEKLFF	TGTGCCAGCAGTTCCGCGGAAGCATTAAATGAAAAACTGTTTTTT
TRBV27	TRBJ1-4	-	-	CASSWQTNEKLFF	TGTGCCAGCAGTTGGCAAACTAATGAAAAACTGTTTTTT
TRBV25-1	TRBJ2-2	TRBD1	once	CANNRDRAVGELFF	TGTGCCAACAACCGGGACAGGGCGGTCGGGGAGCTGTTTTTT
TRBV7-9	TRBJ1-2	TRBD1	-	CASSFPVQDRGYTF	TGTGCCAGCAGCTTCCCAGTACAGGACAGGGGCTACACCTTC
TRBV28	TRBJ1-1	TRBD1	-	CASTPQGKTEAFF	TGTGCCAGCACCCCACAGGGGAAGACTGAAGCTTTCTTT
TRBV7-8	TRBJ2-5	-	-	CASSWPRDKGFNRETQYF	TGTGCCAGCAGCTGGCCCCGGGACAAGGGGTTTAACAGAGAGACCCAGTACTTC
TRBV5-4	TRBJ1-2	-	-	CASSLDSSGYGYTF	TGTGCCAGCAGCTTGGACTCCTCGGGCTATGGCTACACCTTC
TRBV5-1	TRBJ1-4	-	-	CASSSTRGSPNEKLFF	TGCGCCAGCAGCTCAACCCGGGGTTCACCTAATGAAAAACTGTTTTTT
TRBV10-3	TRBJ1-1	-	-	CAITGRPGRNTEAFF	TGTGCCATCACCGGGAGGCCAGGGCGGAACACTGAAGCTTTCTTT
TRBV5-8	TRBJ1-5	-	-	CASSLETGIRLQPQHF	TGTGCCAGCAGTCTGGAGACAGGTATTAGGTTGCAGCCCCAGCATTTT
TRBV28	TRBJ2-2	-	-	CASSFTGVSTGELFF	TGTGCCAGCAGTTTTACCGGGGTGAGCACCGGGGAGCTGTTTTTT
TRBV9	TRBJ2-5	TRBD2	-	CASSASGAGGVKTQYF	TGTGCCAGCAGCGCCTCGGGGGCGGGGGGCGTGAAGACCCAGTACTTC